The T cell receptor beta chain described here comes from a study of CD8 T cells in Susac syndrome. Negative isolation was used for CD8+ and CD4+ T cells and FACS enrichment for TEMRA cells. Trimming pared 2 bases from V and 7 bases from J, leaving 9 bases between. CDR3 size: 13 residues. CDR1 LGHDT and CDR2 YNNKEL come from the germline V gene (reference sequence). It was with random hexamers that roughly 0.45 to 1 ug RNA was reverse transcribed. Amplification of TCR beta CDR3 across 54 Vbeta and 13 Jbeta was performed with immunoSEQ multiplex PCR. One entry per CDR3 protein results from TCRdb running MiXCR on the immunoSEQ multiplex PCR reads. Here the sample spans hundreds of thousands of distinct CDR3 sequences, about 94% being singletons. Points on this clonotype: Its antigen is still unknown.

The study's findings and limits: CD4+ T cell repertoires in Susac syndrome lacked clonal expansion. As the study acknowledged, the number of individuals in its TCR sequencing and HLA analysis was relatively small.

Sequenced input: CD4+ T cells from PBMCs. This chain uses TRBV3-1 with TRBJ2-1; D might be TRBD1 or TRBD2, each matching 5 bases. This TCR derives from a human donor with Susac syndrome. The CDR3 loop reads CASSQFRENEQFF. CDR3 sequence (DNA): TGTGCCAGCAGCCAATTCAGGGAGAATGAGCAGTTCTTC.